The 32 T cell receptor beta chains reported below all come from one sample, sequenced in a study. In TCRdb, the 5' RACE reads were re-called with MiXCR into one record per CDR3 protein. This sample has about 64,000 distinct CDR3 sequences, with roughly 23% found just once. The sample consisted of memory CD4+ T cells sorted from a lymph node. As to subset: memory CD4+ T cells, CD4+CD45RO+CD25-. All receptors come from a female donor with breast cancer.

This clonotype was detected a few times. This chain links TRBV12-3 or TRBV12-4 with TRBJ1-6; D possibly corresponds to TRBD1 (5 bases). The CDR3 totals 13 residues. The germline V and J ends were trimmed by 9 bases and 6 bases, with 12 bases remaining between them. CDR3 protein: CASSRGSNSPLHF. CDR3 DNA sequence: TGTGCCAGTAGTCGGGGGAGTAATTCACCCCTCCACTTT.

The V and J genes are TRBV13 and TRBJ1-3; D gene unclear. There are 11 residues in the CDR3. Trimming cost V 8 bases and J 4 bases, with 6 bases left between them. The germline CDR1 and CDR2 sequences are PRHDT and FYEKMQ (reference sequence). The CDR3 coding sequence is TGTGCCAGCGGAGGGGGAAACACCATATATTTT. It specifies CASGGGNTIYF.

This clonotype showed up many times. The chain couples TRBV7-9 to TRBJ2-3, with D hard to call. Trimming took 4 bases from V and 4 from J, leaving 3 bases between them. Germline CDR1 SEHNR, CDR2 FQNEAQ (reference sequence). The CDR3 totals 11 residues. CDR3 in amino acids: CASSSADTQYF. The CDR3 nucleotides read TGTGCCAGCAGCTCAGCAGATACGCAGTATTTT.

The V call is TRBV12-3 or TRBV12-4, the J call TRBJ1-1, with D possibly being TRBD1 (5 bases). V was shortened by 0 bases and J by 1 base, with 21 bases between the two germline ends. The CDR3 has 19 residues. The CDR3 region is CASSLAVVRSQRGNTEAFF. CDR3 bases: TGTGCCAGCAGTTTAGCCGTGGTTCGTAGTCAAAGGGGGAACACTGAAGCTTTCTTT.

This clonotype has just a few counts. The chain couples TRBV29-1 to TRBJ1-1; D is uncertain. CDR3 size: 13 residues. The ends were cut back, 3 bases at V and 1 base at J, with 9 bases in the middle. CDR1 is SQVTM and CDR2 is ANQGSEA in the germline V gene. Written as DNA, the CDR3 is TGCAGCGTTGATAGCAGGTGGAACACTGAAGCTTTCTTT. As protein: CSVDSRWNTEAFF.

The table lists this clonotype with many counts. The chain employs TRBV5-1 and TRBJ2-1; 9 bases line up with TRBD2. The length of the CDR3 is 16 residues. Germline values: CDR1 SGHRS, CDR2 YFSETQ. The trim removed 2 bases at V and 3 bases at J, leaving 6 bases unmatched. CDR3 amino acids: CASSFNSGGSYNEQFF. The CDR3 bases are TGCGCCAGCAGCTTTAATAGCGGGGGAAGCTACAATGAGCAGTTCTTC.

The CDR3 DNA reads as TGTGCCAGCAGGCGGACAGACCTTGCCGGGGAGCTGTTTTTT. It is translated as CASRRTDLAGELFF. V usage is TRBV4-2 and J usage is TRBJ2-2; possibly TRBD1 for D (6 bases). The CDR3 loop spans 14 amino acids. Germline V gene sequence: CDR1 LGHNA, CDR2 YNFKEQ. V was pared by 6 bases and J by 6 bases, with 14 bases between.

This clonotype was seen a handful of times. CDR3 residues: CSVEVRGETQYF. The CDR3, as DNA: TGCAGCGTTGAGGTCAGGGGCGAGACCCAGTACTTC. The chain couples TRBV29-1 to TRBJ2-5, with D maybe TRBD1 (6 bases). Germline lookup yields CDR1 SQVTM and CDR2 ANQGSEA. CDR3 length: 12 residues. V lost 3 bases to trimming and J lost 5 bases, with 10 bases between them. Using reference TRBV29-1 and TRBJ2-5 for the parts outside the CDR3, the full variable domain is SAVISQKPSRDICQRGTSLTIQCQVDSQVTMMFWYRQQPGQSLTLIATANQGSEATYESGFVIDKFPISRPNLTFSTLTVSNMSPEDSSIYLCSVEVRGETQYFGPGTRLLVL.

DNA for the CDR3: TGTGCCAGCAGTGAGGCGGGACAGTACCAAGAGACCCAGTACTTC. Translating it yields CASSEAGQYQETQYF. The V and J genes are TRBV6-1 and TRBJ2-5; a weak D match, TRBD1 (7 bases). This CDR3 comprises 15 residues. Trimming shortened V by 3 bases and J by 0 bases, and 11 bases separated the two germline ends. Germline-derived CDR1 and CDR2 are MNHNS and SASEGT.

This clonotype was picked up many times. This chain links TRBV5-1 with TRBJ1-2; D ambiguous. Germline loops: CDR1 SGHRS, CDR2 YFSETQ. Trimming removed 0 bases from V and 7 bases from J, with 16 bases in between. The CDR3 consists of 15 residues. In nucleotides, the CDR3 is TGCGCCAGCAGCTTGGATGTCACCCGGAGTTCTGGCTACACCTTC. It specifies CASSLDVTRSSGYTF.

V is TRBV20-1 and J is TRBJ2-1; D is perhaps TRBD2 (6 bases). The germline CDR1 and CDR2 sequences are DFQATT and SNEGSKA (reference sequence). The CDR3 is 14 amino acids. V was clipped by 5 bases and J by 0 bases, with 11 bases between them. The CDR3 DNA reads as TGCAGTGCTCTAGCGTCGAGCTCCTACAATGAGCAGTTCTTC. It is translated as CSALASSSYNEQFF.

For this clonotype: An end of the junction does not agree with germline; a read error may underlie this. The chain carries TRBV7-6 and TRBJ2-2; possible D gene TRBD2, 6 bases. The CDR3 runs to 16 residues. Germline V gene sequence: CDR1 SGHVS, CDR2 FNYEAQ. CDR3 amino acids: CASSPGLASNTEELFF. For the CDR3, the DNA is TGTGCCAGCAGCCCGGGTCTAGCGAGTAACACCGAGGAGCTGTTTTTT.

Turning to this clonotype: A junction end diverges from the germline sequence, so it may reflect a read error. CDR3 nucleotide sequence: TGTGCCAGCAGTTTCTCCCTAGCGGGAGGGACCCAGACAGTTTTC. Its translation is CASSFSLAGGTQTVF. The chain couples TRBV12-3 or TRBV12-4 to TRBJ2-7; 12 positions agree with TRBD2. The CDR3 loop spans 15 amino acids.

This chain joins TRBV7-9 and TRBJ1-5; TRBD1 matches at 9 bases. Germline trimming cut 7 bases from V and 4 bases from J; bases unmatched to any gene: 8. The length of the CDR3 is 15 residues. CDR1 is SEHNR, CDR2 FQNEAQ, per germline (reference sequence). CDR3 DNA: TGTGCCAGCATCTCCTCGGGACAGGGTAATCAGCCCCAGCATTTT. Its protein is CASISSGQGNQPQHF.

This clonotype has just a few counts. The V and J genes are TRBV6-2 or TRBV6-3 and TRBJ1-5, with unresolved D. The CDR3 totals 14 residues. Germline V gene sequence: CDR1 MNHEY, CDR2 SVGEGT. V shed 5 bases and J shed 0 bases, with 8 bases lying between them. The CDR3 nucleotides are TGTGCCAGCAGTGACGGCCTTAGCAATCAGCCCCAGCATTTT. Translation gives CASSDGLSNQPQHF.

This sequence joins TRBV29-1 and TRBJ1-4; TRBD1 matches 9 bases. Germline V gene lookup returns CDR1 SQVTM and CDR2 ANQGSEA. The CDR3 spans 12 residues. V lost 7 bases, J lost 7 bases, and 4 bases stayed unmatched. The CDR3 sequence: CSAGQGTEKLFF. In DNA, the CDR3 is TGCAGCGCCGGACAGGGGACTGAAAAACTGTTTTTT.

This clonotype was found many times. The chain has TRBV2 and TRBJ2-3; 11 positions match TRBD2. The germline V gene has CDR1 SNHLY and CDR2 FYNNEI. The CDR3 is made up of 16 amino acids. J lost 2 bases, V lost 6 bases, and 7 bases had no gene match. In DNA form, the CDR3 reads TGTGCCAGCAGATTCGGACTAGCGGGCCTCACAGATACGCAGTATTTT. Encoded protein: CASRFGLAGLTDTQYF.

A remark on this clonotype: Possible read error: a much larger clone is one base away. Since no conserved phenylalanine or tryptophan closes the CDR3, a read error is the likely cause. The chain couples TRBV20-1 to TRBJ1-1; unclear D gene. This CDR3 is built from 13 residues. Germline V gene data show CDR1 as DFQATT and CDR2 as SNEGSKA (reference sequence). The V and J ends lost 6 bases and 3 bases respectively, with 14 bases between them. This CDR3 is CSALRAQDTEAFL. CDR3 in DNA: TGCAGTGCCCTTCGGGCGCAAGACACTGAAGCTTTCCTT.

This chain uses TRBV11-2 with TRBJ2-4; 11 bases fit TRBD2. Germline-derived CDR1 and CDR2 are SGHAT and FQNNGV. V gave up 4 bases and J gave up 9 bases; unmatched junction bases: 11. This CDR3 has 16 residues. The CDR3 reads CASSSETTSGRSIQYF. Here the CDR3 DNA reads TGTGCCAGCAGCTCCGAGACTACTAGCGGGAGAAGCATTCAGTACTTC.

Details on this clonotype: A much larger clone lies one base from this, so it may be a read error. The chain links TRBV10-3 to TRBJ2-5; TRBD2 matches 7 bases. J was trimmed by 9 bases and V by 10 bases; bases with no gene match: 8. The CDR3 has 11 amino acids. Germline V CDR1 and CDR2: ENHRY, SYGVKD. CDR3 nucleotides: TGTGCCACCCGGGAGGAGGAGGCCCAGTACTTC. Translated, it gives CATREEEAQYF.

The chain couples TRBV29-1 to TRBJ2-1; 11 bases match TRBD2. The CDR3 is 16 residues long. V was clipped by 4 bases and J by 3 bases; unmatched bases: 8. Germline values: CDR1 SQVTM, CDR2 ANQGSEA. The CDR3 loop reads CSVAAGTSGDYNEQFF. CDR3 DNA sequence: TGCAGCGTTGCGGCCGGGACTAGCGGAGACTACAATGAGCAGTTCTTC.

This clonotype has ten or more counts. The chain combines TRBV5-1 with TRBJ1-1; D gene unclear. The CDR3 runs to 14 residues. V lost 1 base and J lost 7, with 14 bases in between. The germline gives CDR1 SGHRS, CDR2 YFSETQ. The CDR3 loop reads CASSLSGVGGEAFF. CDR3 sequence (DNA): TGCGCCAGCAGCTTGTCCGGAGTTGGTGGTGAAGCTTTCTTT.

This clonotype was observed at least ten times. This chain links TRBV9 with TRBJ1-3; no firm D call. The V gene's germline CDR1 is SGDLS and CDR2 YYNGEE. The CDR3 has 16 residues. The V gene lost 3 bases and the J gene lost 0 bases, with 13 bases spanning the gap. CDR3 protein: CASSAQQMNSGNTIYF. The CDR3 DNA sequence: TGTGCCAGCAGCGCTCAACAGATGAACTCTGGAAACACCATATATTTT.

This clonotype was counted a few times. At one end the junction does not follow the germline gene, possibly because of a read error. CDR3 region: CTSSLYDAGEQFF. The CDR3 nucleotides read TGCACCAGCAGTTTATATGACGCGGGGGAGCAGTTCTTC. V usage is TRBV27 and J usage is TRBJ2-1; D perhaps matches TRBD2 (6 bases). CDR3 length: 13 residues. In germline, CDR1 is MNHEY, CDR2 SMNVEV (reference sequence).

This clonotype was counted ten times or more. The V gene is TRBV11-2, the J gene TRBJ2-5, with 9 bases that match TRBD1. Per germline, CDR1 SGHAT and CDR2 FQNNGV. The CDR3 is made up of 16 amino acids. Trimming at V came to 5 bases and at J to 0 bases, leaving 7 bases not matched to a gene. The CDR3 coding sequence is TGTGCCAGCAGCAATTTCCGGGACAGGGACCAAGAGACCCAGTACTTC. Protein: CASSNFRDRDQETQYF.

This clonotype was picked up a small number of times. This chain uses TRBV24-1 with TRBJ2-1, with 9 bases that match TRBD2. Germline V gene sequence: CDR1 KGHDR, CDR2 SFDVKD. The CDR3 consists of 14 residues. J gave up 4 bases and V 8 bases, and 5 bases lay outside the gene matches. The CDR3 loop is CATNSGGQYNEQFF. DNA for the CDR3: TGTGCCACCAATAGCGGGGGACAGTACAATGAGCAGTTCTTC.

This clonotype was recorded a few times. The chain has TRBV18 and TRBJ2-1, with D possibly TRBD1 on 5 matching bases. The CDR3 is 12 residues long. Per germline, CDR1 KGHSH and CDR2 LQKENI. Trimming shortened V by 2 bases and J by 9 bases, and 8 bases separated the two germline ends. The chain's CDR3 is CASSPWGSEQFF. CDR3 in DNA: TGTGCCAGCTCACCATGGGGCAGTGAGCAGTTCTTC.

The chain joins TRBV6-6 to TRBJ1-5; D perhaps matches TRBD1 (5 bases). Germline-derived CDR1 and CDR2 are MNHNY and SVGAGI (reference sequence). Trimming took off 10 bases at V and 3 bases at J, with 16 bases between the two ends. CDR3 size: 14 residues. The CDR3 bases are TGTGCCACCACAACCGGGGCCATCAATCAGCCCCAGCATTTT. Protein: CATTTGAINQPQHF.

In regard to this clonotype: This likely comes from a read error, as the CDR3 has no conserved phenylalanine or tryptophan at its end. The chain is built from TRBV7-2 and TRBJ2-3; D ambiguous. This CDR3 comprises 12 residues. Germline values: CDR1 SGHTA, CDR2 FQGNSA. Trimming pared 6 bases from V and 0 bases from J, leaving 4 bases between. In DNA, the CDR3 is TGTGCCAGCAGGCCTAGCACAGATACGCAGTATTTG. It yields the protein CASRPSTDTQYL.

The V call is TRBV7-2, the J call TRBJ1-2; no definite D call. V was cut by 1 base and J by 1 base, with 10 bases left in between. This CDR3 comprises 15 residues. From germline, CDR1 is SGHTA and CDR2 FQGNSA. The CDR3 DNA sequence: TGTGCCAGCAGCTTAGGTGGCAGCTTTAACTATGGCTACACCTTC. This encodes CASSLGGSFNYGYTF.

CDR3 coding DNA: TGTGCCAGCAGCTTGAACAGGAACTATGGCTACACCTTC. Encoded protein: CASSLNRNYGYTF. The chain recombines TRBV5-6 with TRBJ1-2, with D possibly TRBD1 on 5 matching bases. The germline CDR1 and CDR2 sequences are SGHDT and YYEEEE. Trimming took 1 base from V and 2 from J, leaving 6 bases between them. The CDR3 extends over 13 amino acids.

This clonotype was picked up a small number of times. The V call is TRBV5-1, the J call TRBJ1-1, with D possibly being TRBD1 (6 bases). Germline V gives CDR1 SGHRS, CDR2 YFSETQ. This CDR3 is built from 15 residues. The V and J ends lost 0 bases and 5 bases respectively, with 14 bases between them. The CDR3 sequence: CASSLGGQGQTEAFF. DNA of the CDR3: TGCGCCAGCAGCTTGGGTGGCCAGGGGCAAACTGAAGCTTTCTTT.